The text below deals with one TCR beta chain. Mouse gene names apply. The CDR3 is cut off 1 residue early in the read; its end comes from the germline J gene. This sample was taken from a study of tissue T cells after allogeneic stem cell transplantation. Time point specified: mouse harvest day 14 after allogeneic transplant. Each mouse received 10^7 T-cell-depleted marrow cells plus 10^6 splenic CD5+ T cells by tail vein. V was pared by 4 bases and J by 3 bases, with 8 bases between. Germline V gene sequence: CDR1 KGHPV, CDR2 FQNQEV (reference sequence). The CDR3 is 13 residues long. The assay was immunoSEQ multiplex PCR, and TCRdb's table has in-frame clones only and misses some. The sample consists of over 7,000 clones, 30% to 35% of them appearing once.

The chain couples TRBV26 to TRBJ2-4, with D maybe TRBD1 (5 bases). The TCR sequence derives from a female BALB/c mouse given C57BL/6 T cells with graft-versus-host disease after an allogeneic hematopoietic cell transplant. The source material was skin. The CDR3 spells CASSPQGQNTLYF. Incomplete CDR3 DNA: TGTGCCAGCAGTCCCCAGGGACAAAACACCTTGTAC.